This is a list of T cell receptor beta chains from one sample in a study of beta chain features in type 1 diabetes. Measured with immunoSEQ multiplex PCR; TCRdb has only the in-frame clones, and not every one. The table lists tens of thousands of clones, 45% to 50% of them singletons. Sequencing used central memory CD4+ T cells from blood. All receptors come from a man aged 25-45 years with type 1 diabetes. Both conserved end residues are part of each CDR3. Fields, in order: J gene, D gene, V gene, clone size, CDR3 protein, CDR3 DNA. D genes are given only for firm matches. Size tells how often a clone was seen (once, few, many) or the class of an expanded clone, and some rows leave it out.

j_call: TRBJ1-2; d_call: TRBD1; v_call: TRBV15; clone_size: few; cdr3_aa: CATSRATGRGYGYTF; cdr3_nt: TGTGCCACCAGCAGGGCGACAGGGCGCGGCTATGGCTACACCTTC
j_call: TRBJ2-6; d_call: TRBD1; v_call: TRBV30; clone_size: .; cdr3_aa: CAWSRGQGDVLTF; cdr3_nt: TGTGCCTGGAGCCGCGGACAGGGTGACGTCCTGACTTTC
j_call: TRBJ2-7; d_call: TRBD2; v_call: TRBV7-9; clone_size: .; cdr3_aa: CATDEAPGLASDEQYF; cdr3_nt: TGTGCCACAGACGAAGCACCGGGACTAGCATCGGACGAGCAGTACTTC
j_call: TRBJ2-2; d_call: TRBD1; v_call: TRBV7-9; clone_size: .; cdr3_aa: CASSFGTANTGELFF; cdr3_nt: TGTGCCAGCAGCTTCGGGACAGCGAACACCGGGGAGCTGTTTTTT
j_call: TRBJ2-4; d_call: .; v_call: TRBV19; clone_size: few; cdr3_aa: CARGGRGMYPF; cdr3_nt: TGTGCCAGAGGAGGACGGGGGATGTACCCCTTC
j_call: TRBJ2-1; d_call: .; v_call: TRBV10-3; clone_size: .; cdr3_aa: CASTSGEAEQFF; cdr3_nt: TGTGCCAGCACTTCAGGGGAAGCTGAGCAGTTCTTC
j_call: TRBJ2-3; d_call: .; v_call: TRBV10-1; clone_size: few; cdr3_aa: CASSESKRGDTDTQYF; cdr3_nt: TGCGCCAGCAGTGAGTCGAAACGGGGAGACACAGATACGCAGTATTTT
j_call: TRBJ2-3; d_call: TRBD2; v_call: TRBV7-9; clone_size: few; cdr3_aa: CASSPASGMVDTQYF; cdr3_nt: TGTGCCAGCAGCCCCGCTAGCGGGATGGTGGATACGCAGTATTTT
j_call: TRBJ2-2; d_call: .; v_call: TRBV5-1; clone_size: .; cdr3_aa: CASSLGQAWAGELFF; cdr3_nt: TGCGCCAGCAGCTTGGGTCAGGCCTGGGCCGGGGAGCTGTTTTTT
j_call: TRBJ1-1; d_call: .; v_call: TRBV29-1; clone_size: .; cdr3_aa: CSVVPGQRSRGAFF; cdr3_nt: TGCAGCGTTGTCCCCGGACAGCGATCCAGGGGAGCTTTCTTT
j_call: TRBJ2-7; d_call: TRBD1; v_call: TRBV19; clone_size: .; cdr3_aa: CASSAGTGASYEQYF; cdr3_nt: TGTGCCAGTAGCGCCGGGACAGGGGCCTCCTACGAGCAGTACTTC
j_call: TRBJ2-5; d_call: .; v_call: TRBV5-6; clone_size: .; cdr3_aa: CASSPGYQETQYF; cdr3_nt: TGTGCCAGCAGCCCAGGGTATCAGGAGACCCAGTACTTC
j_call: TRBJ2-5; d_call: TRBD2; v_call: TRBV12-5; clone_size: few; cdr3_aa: CASGLGVGTSGEETQYF; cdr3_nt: TGTGCTAGTGGTTTGGGTGTTGGGACTAGCGGTGAAGAGACCCAGTACTTC
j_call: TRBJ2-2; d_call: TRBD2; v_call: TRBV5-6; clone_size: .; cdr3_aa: CASSPPSGENTGELFF; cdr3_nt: TGTGCCAGCAGTCCCCCTAGCGGGGAGAACACCGGGGAGCTGTTTTTT
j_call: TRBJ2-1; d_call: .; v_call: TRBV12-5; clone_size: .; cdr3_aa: CASGLVRPSGAYNEQFF; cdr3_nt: TGTGCTAGTGGTTTGGTACGACCCTCCGGGGCCTACAATGAGCAGTTCTTC
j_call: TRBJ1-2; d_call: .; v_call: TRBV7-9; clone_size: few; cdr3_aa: CASSLPNRVESGYTF; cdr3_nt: TGTGCCAGCAGCTTACCAAACAGGGTTGAGTCTGGCTACACCTTC
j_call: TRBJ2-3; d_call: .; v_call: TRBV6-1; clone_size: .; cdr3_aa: CASSGRQSGLGTQYF; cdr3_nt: TGTGCCAGCAGTGGAAGACAGTCTGGGTTGGGTACGCAGTATTTT
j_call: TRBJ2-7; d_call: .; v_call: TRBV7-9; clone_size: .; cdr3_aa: CASSTGSAYEQYF; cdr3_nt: TGTGCCAGCAGCACGGGGTCTGCCTACGAGCAGTACTTC
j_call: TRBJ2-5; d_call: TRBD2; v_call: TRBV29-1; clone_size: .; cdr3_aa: CSVFGLAGAETQYF; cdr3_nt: TGCAGCGTTTTCGGACTAGCGGGAGCAGAGACCCAGTACTTC
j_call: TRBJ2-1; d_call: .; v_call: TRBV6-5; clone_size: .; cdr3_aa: CASSPPTGSYNEQFF; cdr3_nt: TGTGCCAGCAGTCCGCCGACAGGCTCCTACAATGAGCAGTTCTTC
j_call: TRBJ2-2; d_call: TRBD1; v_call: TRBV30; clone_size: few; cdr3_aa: CAWSSGGNTGELFF; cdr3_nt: TGTGCCTGGAGTTCAGGGGGCAACACCGGGGAGCTGTTTTTT
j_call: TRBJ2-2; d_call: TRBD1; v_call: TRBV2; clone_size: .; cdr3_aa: CASRDRAANTGELFF; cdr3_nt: TGTGCCAGCAGGGACAGGGCGGCAAACACCGGGGAGCTGTTTTTT
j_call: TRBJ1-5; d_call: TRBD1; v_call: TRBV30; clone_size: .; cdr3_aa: CAWSVRNPTGGNQPQHF; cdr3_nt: TGTGCCTGGAGTGTACGAAACCCTACAGGGGGCAATCAGCCCCAGCATTTT
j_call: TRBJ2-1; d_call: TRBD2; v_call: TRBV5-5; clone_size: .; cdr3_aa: CASSLAGTALPGGQFF; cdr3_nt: TGTGCCAGCAGCTTGGCCGGTACGGCCCTCCCGGGGGGGCAGTTCTTC
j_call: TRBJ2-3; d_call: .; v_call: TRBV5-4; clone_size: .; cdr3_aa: CASSSDLTQYF; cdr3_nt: TGTGCCAGCAGCTCGGACTTAACGCAGTATTTT
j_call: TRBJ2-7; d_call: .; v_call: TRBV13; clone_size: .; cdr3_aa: CASSLRGQSYEQYF; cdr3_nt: TGTGCCAGCAGCTTACGTGGACAGTCCTACGAGCAGTACTTC
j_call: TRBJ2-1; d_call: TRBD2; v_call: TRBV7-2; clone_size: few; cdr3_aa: CASSFTGTSGLRGFF; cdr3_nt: TGTGCCAGCAGCTTTACCGGGACTAGCGGGTTGCGGGGGTTCTTC
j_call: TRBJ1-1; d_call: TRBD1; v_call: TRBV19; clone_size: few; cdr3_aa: CASRGQGGAEAFF; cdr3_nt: TGTGCCAGTCGAGGACAGGGGGGAGCTGAAGCTTTCTTT
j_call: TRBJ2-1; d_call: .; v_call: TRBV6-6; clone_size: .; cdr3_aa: CASSYSGGEQFF; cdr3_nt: TGTGCCAGCAGTTACTCGGGGGGTGAGCAGTTCTTC
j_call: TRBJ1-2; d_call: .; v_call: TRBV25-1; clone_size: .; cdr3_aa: CASSEHGGNYGYTF; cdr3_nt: TGTGCCAGCAGTGAACACGGAGGTAACTATGGCTACACCTTC
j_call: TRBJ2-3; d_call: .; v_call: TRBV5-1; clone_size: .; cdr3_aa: CASSLETGVTDTQYF; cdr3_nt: TGCGCCAGCAGCTTGGAAACGGGAGTCACAGATACGCAGTATTTT
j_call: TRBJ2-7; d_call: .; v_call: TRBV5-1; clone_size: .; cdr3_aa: CASSSRGLAYEQYF; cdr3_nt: TGCGCCAGCAGCTCGCGGGGGCTCGCCTACGAGCAGTACTTC
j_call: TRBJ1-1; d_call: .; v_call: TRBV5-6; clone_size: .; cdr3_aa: CASSRRTERGTEAFF; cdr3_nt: TGTGCCAGCAGCCGCCGGACAGAAAGAGGGACTGAAGCTTTCTTT
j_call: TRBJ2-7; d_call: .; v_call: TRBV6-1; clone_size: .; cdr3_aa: CASSQTGTREQYF; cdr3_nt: TGTGCCAGCAGTCAGACTGGCACAAGGGAGCAGTACTTC
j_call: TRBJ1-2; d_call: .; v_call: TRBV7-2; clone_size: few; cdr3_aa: CASSPRGAPNYGYTF; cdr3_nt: TGTGCCAGCAGCCCCCGGGGGGCTCCGAACTATGGCTACACCTTC
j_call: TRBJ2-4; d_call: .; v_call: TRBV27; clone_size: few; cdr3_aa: CASSNPGANIQYF; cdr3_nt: TGTGCCAGCAGTAACCCGGGAGCAAACATTCAGTACTTC
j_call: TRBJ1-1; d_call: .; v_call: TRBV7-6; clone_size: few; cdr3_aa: CASSQGGTEAFF; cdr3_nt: TGTGCCAGCAGTCAAGGGGGAACTGAAGCTTTCTTT
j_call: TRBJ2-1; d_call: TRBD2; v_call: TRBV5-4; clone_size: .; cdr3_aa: CASSRTSGRYNEQFF; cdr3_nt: TGTGCCAGCAGCAGGACTAGCGGGAGGTACAATGAGCAGTTCTTC
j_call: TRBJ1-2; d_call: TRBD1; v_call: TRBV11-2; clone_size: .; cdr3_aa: CASSPRTGSYGYTF; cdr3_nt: TGTGCCAGCAGCCCGCGGACAGGTTCCTATGGCTACACCTTC
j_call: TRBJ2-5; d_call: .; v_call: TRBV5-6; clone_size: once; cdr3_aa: CASSQQEVGQETQYF; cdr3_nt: TGTGCCAGCAGCCAGCAGGAGGTTGGGCAAGAGACCCAGTACTTC
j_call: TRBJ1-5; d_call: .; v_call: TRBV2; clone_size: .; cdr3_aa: CASSETEGNQPQHF; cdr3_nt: TGTGCCAGCAGTGAGACGGAGGGCAATCAGCCCCAGCATTTT
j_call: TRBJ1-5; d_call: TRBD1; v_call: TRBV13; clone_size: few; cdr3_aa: CASSLGGGGGNNQPQHF; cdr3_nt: TGTGCCAGCAGCTTAGGAGGAGGGGGCGGGAACAATCAGCCCCAGCATTTT
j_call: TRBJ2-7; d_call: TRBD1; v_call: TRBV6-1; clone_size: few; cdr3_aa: CASSDPRGQGIYEQYF; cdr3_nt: TGTGCCAGCAGTGACCCCCGGGGACAGGGAATCTACGAGCAGTACTTC